Below are 30 T cell receptor beta chains sequenced from a single sample in a study of cytomegalovirus exposure and HLA in healthy donors. Primers included in the PCR were 60 Vbeta and 13 Jbeta primers. Sequenced by immunoSEQ multiplex PCR; TCRdb stores in-frame clones only, minus some. Of about 160,000 clones listed, roughly 84% were seen once; the top ten hold around 2%. Sequenced sample: PBMCs. The origin of the receptors is a man aged 18-30 years in good health and CMV-seronegative.

The chain uses TRBV19 and TRBJ2-1; 12 nucleotides line up with TRBD2. This CDR3 is built from 13 residues. Trimming at V came to 11 bases and at J to 7 bases, leaving 6 bases not matched to a gene. Germline V gene sequence: CDR1 LNHDA, CDR2 SQIVND (reference sequence). This CDR3 is CASRLAGVNEQFF. The CDR3 coding sequence is TGTGCCTCTCGACTAGCGGGGGTGAATGAGCAGTTCTTC.

This chain connects TRBV7-2 to TRBJ2-7, with 10 nucleotides matching TRBD2. The V gene's germline CDR1 is SGHTA and CDR2 FQGNSA. The CDR3 consists of 16 residues. V lost 5 bases, J lost 1 base, and 8 bases stayed unmatched. Written as DNA, the CDR3 is TGTGCCAGCAGCGCAGGGAGGACTAGCGGTTCCTACGAGCAGTACTTC. It encodes CASSAGRTSGSYEQYF.

CDR3 loop: CASSVEGGGDYNEQFF. The CDR3, as DNA: TGTGCCAGCAGCGTAGAGGGCGGGGGGGATTACAATGAGCAGTTCTTC. V gene TRBV9 combines with J gene TRBJ2-1; TRBD2 matches at 9 bases. The CDR3 sequence is 16 residues long. J lost 4 bases, V lost 0 bases, and 5 bases had no gene match. Germline CDR1 and CDR2: SGDLS and YYNGEE.

The chain combines TRBV5-1 with TRBJ1-1; 8 bases match TRBD1. CDR1 and CDR2 (germline): SGHRS, YFSETQ. V was clipped by 1 base and J by 4 bases; unmatched bases: 12. CDR3 length equals 17 residues. The CDR3 loop reads CASSLTRQGALITEAFF. The CDR3 DNA follows: TGCGCCAGCAGCTTGACGCGGCAGGGGGCGTTAATCACTGAAGCTTTCTTT.

This clone appeared a single time. The chain links TRBV28 to TRBJ1-2, with D perhaps TRBD1 (5 bases). The CDR3 spans 18 residues. Germline V gene lookup returns CDR1 MDHEN and CDR2 SYDVKM. Trimming removed 1 base at V and 2 bases at J, with 20 bases between. This chain's CDR3 is CASSLYLRVGRVNYGYTF. The CDR3 DNA sequence: TGTGCCAGCAGTTTATACTTACGGGTGGGCAGGGTCAACTATGGCTACACCTTC.

The gene calls are TRBV9 and TRBJ1-5; D ambiguous. The CDR3 sequence is 15 residues long. Germline V gene lookup returns CDR1 SGDLS and CDR2 YYNGEE. V lost 3 bases and J lost 7, with 17 bases in between. CDR3 protein: CASSATGGGGQPQHF. The CDR3 region has the DNA TGTGCCAGCAGCGCCACGGGCGGAGGAGGACAGCCCCAGCATTTT.

In regard to this clone: At one of its ends the junction is not consistent with the germline gene, which may arise from a read error. V gene TRBV5-6 combines with J gene TRBJ2-1; D perhaps matches TRBD1 (6 bases). Per germline, CDR1 SGHDT and CDR2 YYEEEE. The CDR3 contains 15 residues. The CDR3 DNA follows: TGTGCCAGCAGTTTGGGGCGGACAGTGTTTGATGAGCAGTTCTTC. It specifies CASSLGRTVFDEQFF.

This clone was detected once. The chain employs TRBV28 and TRBJ1-5; D is unclear. CDR3 size: 15 residues. Trimming cost V 5 bases and J 7 bases, with 18 bases left between them. CDR1 MDHEN and CDR2 SYDVKM come from the germline V gene. The CDR3 DNA follows: TGTGCCAGCAGTCTCCCGGGGAGGGAAAGACAGCCCCAGCATTTT. Its protein is CASSLPGRERQPQHF.

The J gene is TRBJ2-1, the V gene TRBV6-6; a possible D gene is TRBD2 (5 bases). Trimming took 2 bases from V and 4 from J, leaving 12 bases between them. CDR1 and CDR2 from the germline V gene are MNHNY and SVGAGI (reference sequence). The length of the CDR3 is 15 residues. CDR3 residues: CASSYPSRGYNEQFF. In DNA form, the CDR3 reads TGTGCCAGCAGTTACCCGTCACGGGGTTACAATGAGCAGTTCTTC.

This chain joins TRBV28 and TRBJ1-5; a weak D match, TRBD1 (5 bases). The CDR3 sequence is 16 residues long. Germline V gene data show CDR1 as MDHEN and CDR2 as SYDVKM. V gave up 5 bases and J gave up 5 bases, with 19 bases separating them. DNA of the CDR3: TGTGCCAGCAGTCCGGGTGGCAGGACACTTCATCAGCCCCAGCATTTT. It specifies CASSPGGRTLHQPQHF. The whole variable domain, remainder taken from reference TRBV28 and TRBJ1-5, is DVKVTQSSRYLVKRTGEKVFLECVQDMDHENMFWYRQDPGLGLRLIYFSYDVKMKEKGDIPEGYSVSREKKERFSLILESASTNQTSMYLCASSPGGRTLHQPQHFGDGTRLSIL.

The J gene is TRBJ1-2, the V gene TRBV28, with D possibly being TRBD1 (6 bases). CDR1 and CDR2 (germline): MDHEN, SYDVKM. V lost 4 bases to trimming and J lost 5 bases, with 23 bases between them. The CDR3 spans 17 residues. The CDR3 nucleotides are TGTGCCAGCAGTTCCTCGCACGGGACAACCAGCACTTATGGCTACACCTTC. As protein: CASSSSHGTTSTYGYTF.

The gene calls are TRBV19 and TRBJ2-1, with D perhaps TRBD2 (5 bases). Germline CDR1 and CDR2: LNHDA and SQIVND (reference sequence). CDR3 size: 12 residues. Trimming removed 4 bases from V and 8 bases from J, with 9 bases in between. CDR3 sequence: CASSTTGYEQFF. As DNA, the CDR3 is TGTGCCAGTAGTACGACGGGGTATGAGCAGTTCTTC. Variable domain in full (rest from reference TRBV19 and TRBJ2-1): DGGITQSPKYLFRKEGQNVTLSCEQNLNHDAMYWYRQDPGQGLRLIYYSQIVNDFQKGDIAEGYSVSREKKESFPLTVTSAQKNPTAFYLCASSTTGYEQFFGPGTRLTVL.

V gene TRBV30 combines with J gene TRBJ1-1, with 7 bases identical to TRBD1. The V segment lost 5 bases and the J segment 4 bases; nucleotides outside the gene matches: 4. The germline V gene encodes CDR1 GTSNPN and CDR2 SVGIG (reference sequence). The CDR3 consists of 12 residues. CDR3 loop: CAWSGTVTEAFF. The DNA for the CDR3 is TGTGCCTGGTCCGGGACAGTCACTGAAGCTTTCTTT.

The chain uses TRBV5-1 and TRBJ2-1, with D maybe TRBD2 (6 bases). The CDR3 has 16 residues. Trimming stripped 4 bases from V and 2 bases from J, with 16 bases between. Germline V gene data show CDR1 as SGHRS and CDR2 as YFSETQ. The CDR3 nucleotides read TGCGCCAGCAGCATGGGATCTACGGGAGCCTACAATGAGCAGTTCTTC. Its protein is CASSMGSTGAYNEQFF.

The rearrangement uses TRBV5-1 and TRBJ1-1; 7 bases fit TRBD1. The CDR3 has 15 residues. Germline V gives CDR1 SGHRS, CDR2 YFSETQ. The V gene end was trimmed by 3 bases and the J gene end by 3 bases; junction bases not matched to a gene: 8. The CDR3 DNA sequence: TGCGCCAGCAGCTCGGGACAGACCAGCTACACTGAAGCTTTCTTT. Amino acid sequence: CASSSGQTSYTEAFF.

This chain joins TRBV11-2 and TRBJ2-6; 12 bases match TRBD1. CDR1 is SGHAT and CDR2 is FQNNGV in the germline V gene. Unmatched junction bases numbered 6, after V lost 2 bases and J lost 1 base. The CDR3 runs to 19 residues. The DNA for the CDR3 is TGTGCCAGCAGCTTAACTTCGGGACAGGGGGCTTCTGGGGCCAACGTCCTGACTTTC. This codes for CASSLTSGQGASGANVLTF.

The V call is TRBV19, the J call TRBJ1-3, with D possibly TRBD1 on 6 matching bases. CDR3 length: 14 residues. The V end lost 5 bases, the J end lost 2 bases, and 10 bases lay between the germline ends. Germline loops: CDR1 LNHDA, CDR2 SQIVND (reference sequence). CDR3 nucleotides: TGTGCCAGTAGTGTACAGGGACCTGGAAACACCATATATTTT. Translation gives CASSVQGPGNTIYF. Combining the CDR3 with reference TRBV19 and TRBJ1-3 gives the whole variable domain DGGITQSPKYLFRKEGQNVTLSCEQNLNHDAMYWYRQDPGQGLRLIYYSQIVNDFQKGDIAEGYSVSREKKESFPLTVTSAQKNPTAFYLCASSVQGPGNTIYFGEGSWLTVV.

V is TRBV5-1 and J is TRBJ2-2; possibly TRBD1 for D (6 bases). Per germline, CDR1 SGHRS and CDR2 YFSETQ. Trimming pared 1 base from V and 6 bases from J, leaving 16 bases between. This CDR3 has 16 amino acids. The CDR3: CASSLLGQTTPGELFF. The CDR3 nucleotides are TGCGCCAGCAGCTTGTTGGGACAAACAACCCCCGGGGAGCTGTTTTTT.

The rearrangement links TRBV29-1 to TRBJ1-1; 7 bases align to TRBD1. The CDR3 totals 15 residues. V shed 6 bases, J shed 1 base, and the junction held 11 bases outside the gene matches. Germline CDR1 reads SQVTM; CDR2 reads ANQGSEA. This chain's CDR3 is CSVLSARQGNTEAFF. As DNA, the CDR3 is TGCAGCGTACTTAGCGCCAGACAGGGGAACACTGAAGCTTTCTTT. Complete variable domain (other parts from reference TRBV29-1 and TRBJ1-1): SAVISQKPSRDICQRGTSLTIQCQVDSQVTMMFWYRQQPGQSLTLIATANQGSEATYESGFVIDKFPISRPNLTFSTLTVSNMSPEDSSIYLCSVLSARQGNTEAFFGQGTRLTVV.

The V gene is TRBV28, the J gene TRBJ2-1; 9 positions match TRBD2. CDR1 is MDHEN and CDR2 is SYDVKM in the germline V gene. V shed 3 bases and J 9 bases; nucleotides not matched to a gene: 9. The CDR3 is made up of 15 amino acids. CDR3 protein: CASSLGGGGRGEQFF. In DNA form, the CDR3 reads TGTGCCAGCAGTTTGGGAGGGGGCGGGAGGGGTGAGCAGTTCTTC.

This chain connects TRBV13 to TRBJ2-7, with TRBD1 matching over 9 bases. This CDR3 comprises 14 residues. Germline V gives CDR1 PRHDT, CDR2 FYEKMQ (reference sequence). Germline trimming cut 5 bases from V and 3 bases from J; bases unmatched to any gene: 5. CDR3 sequence reads: CASSEPGQGYEQYF. The CDR3 DNA follows: TGTGCCAGCAGCGAACCGGGACAGGGCTACGAGCAGTACTTC.

The chain recombines TRBV18 with TRBJ1-2; D remains unclear. The CDR3 sequence is 14 residues long. Germline values: CDR1 KGHSH, CDR2 LQKENI. The ends were cut back, 1 base at V and 4 bases at J, with 10 bases in the middle. The CDR3 protein is CASSPREGSYGYTF. The DNA for the CDR3 is TGTGCCAGCTCACCACGGGAGGGATCCTATGGCTACACCTTC.

The chain's CDR3 is CASSSWRGPGELFF. In nucleotides, the CDR3 is TGTGCCAGCAGCTCCTGGAGGGGGCCCGGGGAGCTGTTTTTT. This chain uses TRBV7-2 with TRBJ2-2, with a tentative D call TRBD1 (7 bases). Germline assignment: CDR1 SGHTA and CDR2 FQGNSA. V shed 4 bases and J shed 6 bases, with 12 bases lying between them. The CDR3 runs 14 residues. Using reference TRBV7-2 and TRBJ2-2 for the parts outside the CDR3, the full variable domain is GAGVSQSPSNKVTEKGKDVELRCDPISGHTALYWYRQSLGQGLEFLIYFQGNSAPDKSGLPSDRFSAERTGGSVSTLTIQRTQQEDSAVYLCASSSWRGPGELFFGEGSRLTVL.

CDR3 sequence (DNA): TGTGCCAGCACCCTCGTAGAGCGGGCCTCCCGGGGGGGCTACAATGAGCAGTTCTTC. Translated, it gives CASTLVERASRGGYNEQFF. The J gene is TRBJ2-1, the V gene TRBV7-8, with 8 bases aligning to TRBD2. The junction had 20 bases not matched to a gene; V was cut back by 7 bases and J by 3 bases. Per the germline V gene, CDR1 is SGHVS and CDR2 is FQNEAQ. This CDR3 contains 19 residues.

Points on this clone: Within the sample, other DNA sequences also encode this same CDR3. CDR3 DNA: TGCGCCAGCAGCCCTGGACTTTATCAGCCCCAGCATTTT. Translating it yields CASSPGLYQPQHF. V and J are TRBV4-1 and TRBJ1-5; D not certain. CDR1 is MGHRA and CDR2 is YSYEKL in the germline V gene. Trimming took off 4 bases at V and 5 bases at J, with 9 bases between the two ends. The CDR3 consists of 13 residues.

V is TRBV28 and J is TRBJ2-7, with D possibly matching TRBD1 (7 bases). V was trimmed by 6 bases and J by 2 bases, leaving 26 bases between them. The CDR3 totals 18 residues. From germline, CDR1 is MDHEN and CDR2 SYDVKM. CDR3 DNA sequence: TGTGCCAGCAGCCCACCCCCCTGGCGGGACAGCGATCCCTACGAGCAGTACTTC. It is translated as CASSPPPWRDSDPYEQYF.

This clone was recorded once. The chain joins TRBV6-5 to TRBJ2-1, with a tentative D call TRBD2 (5 bases). Germline V gene data show CDR1 as MNHEY and CDR2 as SVGAGI. The CDR3 is made up of 14 amino acids. The V end was cut by 0 bases, the J end by 10 bases, with 13 bases between. The CDR3 loop reads CASSYSRRAGEQFF. CDR3 nucleotides: TGTGCCAGCAGTTACTCGAGGCGGGCTGGAGAGCAGTTCTTC.

V usage is TRBV7-9 and J usage is TRBJ2-7; no firm D call. Germline lookup yields CDR1 SEHNR and CDR2 FQNEAQ (reference sequence). The CDR3 is 12 amino acids. The V gene lost 7 bases and the J gene lost 0 bases, with 7 bases spanning the gap. CDR3 residues: CASTASSYEQYF. The CDR3 DNA reads as TGTGCCAGCACCGCGAGCTCCTACGAGCAGTACTTC. The entire variable domain, with the rest obtained from reference TRBV7-9 and TRBJ2-7, is as follows: DTGVSQNPRHKITKRGQNVTFRCDPISEHNRLYWYRQTLGQGPEFLTYFQNEAQLEKSRLLSDRFSAERPKGSFSTLEIQRTEQGDSAMYLCASTASSYEQYFGPGTRLTVT.

This chain joins TRBV6-5 and TRBJ2-5; D possibly corresponds to TRBD2 (5 bases). CDR1 and CDR2 from the germline V gene are MNHEY and SVGAGI. The CDR3 runs 15 residues. V lost 6 bases, J lost 11 bases, and 25 bases lay in between. As DNA, the CDR3 is TGTGCCAGCAGCCCCTTTGGGTGGGGAAGTGGGGAGCAGTACTTC. It is translated as CASSPFGWGSGEQYF.

The V gene is TRBV19, the J gene TRBJ1-1; D gene ambiguous. V was clipped by 6 bases and J by 5 bases, with 10 bases between them. The CDR3 consists of 12 residues. Germline V gene data show CDR1 as LNHDA and CDR2 as SQIVND (reference sequence). CDR3 in DNA: TGTGCCAGTAGGCACGGAGTAACTGAAGCTTTCTTT. This codes for CASRHGVTEAFF.